Listed below are T cell receptor beta chains from one sample, sequenced in a study of blood T cells in healthy people across ages. TCRdb fed the 5' RACE reads into MiXCR, producing one record per CDR3 protein. The sample includes approximately 780,000 distinct CDR3 sequences, around 25% of them seen just once. These data were also filed under a second study, of T cells of mothers and their children.

The sequenced sample was blood. The receptors here all came from a boy younger than 18 in good health. CDR3s include the opening cysteine and the closing phenylalanine or tryptophan. D genes are given only for firm matches. Clone size is not always given. Where it is, it says once, few, many or a class for expanded clones.

CDR3 length	J gene	clone size	D gene	V gene	CDR3 DNA	CDR3 protein
18	TRBJ2-7	NA	NA	TRBV15	TGTGCCACCAGCAGAGAAGGTTCCCCTGCTGCCCTACCCACCGAGCAGTACTTC	CATSREGSPAALPTEQYF
14	TRBJ1-6	NA	NA	TRBV27	TGTGCCAGCAGTTTATCGCGGCAAAATTCACCCCTCCACTTT	CASSLSRQNSPLHF
15	TRBJ1-4	few	TRBD1	TRBV5-6	TGTGCCAGCAGCTTAATCGGGACAGGACATGAAAAACTGTTTTTT	CASSLIGTGHEKLFF
15	TRBJ2-7	few	NA	TRBV18	TGTGCCAGCTCACCACAAACAGGGGAGGCCTACGAGCAGTACTTC	CASSPQTGEAYEQYF
13	TRBJ2-7	few	NA	TRBV5-6	TGTGCCAGCAGCCCTGGGGGTGTTTACGAGCAGTACTTC	CASSPGGVYEQYF
14	TRBJ2-1	NA	TRBD1	TRBV19	TGTGCCAGTAGTATCAGGGGGCCGTACAATGAGCAGTTCTTC	CASSIRGPYNEQFF
11	TRBJ2-7	few	NA	TRBV14	TGTGCCAGCAGCCAATATAACGAGCAGTACTTC	CASSQYNEQYF
15	TRBJ2-3	NA	TRBD2	TRBV5-1	TGCGCCAGCAGCTGGACTAGCGGGACCACAGATACGCAGTATTTT	CASSWTSGTTDTQYF
10	TRBJ1-1	NA	NA	TRBV12-3/TRBV12-4	TGTGCCAGCACCAACACTGAAGCTTTCTTT	CASTNTEAFF
13	TRBJ1-2	few	NA	TRBV6-1	TGTGCCAGCAAAAACCAGGGATACTATGGCTACACCTTC	CASKNQGYYGYTF
17	TRBJ1-1	NA	NA	TRBV5-5	TGTGGCAGCAGCTTGGATCGGACAGATACCATGAACACTGAAGCTTTCTTT	CGSSLDRTDTMNTEAFF
14	TRBJ2-4	NA	NA	TRBV6-2/TRBV6-3	TGTGCCAGCACCCAGGACCGGGTCAAAAACATTCAGTACTTC	CASTQDRVKNIQYF
14	TRBJ2-5	NA	NA	TRBV20-1	TGCAGTGCTAGAGATCGCAGGGGCCGAGAGACCCAGTACTTC	CSARDRRGRETQYF
18	TRBJ2-2	NA	NA	TRBV5-1	TGCGCCAGCAGCTCTCCAGGTTGGGGGAGGAAGAACACCGGGGAGCTGTTTTTT	CASSSPGWGRKNTGELFF
13	TRBJ2-7	NA	NA	TRBV5-5	TGTGCCAGCAGCCCCGGGCTGATGAACGAGCAGTACTTC	CASSPGLMNEQYF
16	TRBJ1-4	few	NA	TRBV5-1	TGCGCCAGCAGCACCTACCCAGGGGCAACTAATGAAAAACTGTTTTTT	CASSTYPGATNEKLFF
14	TRBJ1-4	NA	TRBD1	TRBV19	TGTGCCAGTAGTATCTTCGCAGGGGGCGAAAAACTGTTTTTT	CASSIFAGGEKLFF
14	TRBJ2-1	few	NA	TRBV6-5	TGTGCCAGCAGTCCCACCCGGGCCTACAATGAGCAGTTCTTC	CASSPTRAYNEQFF